This TCR beta chain was documented in a study of CD8 T cells in ankylosing spondylitis. 5'-RACE, quantitative and with molecular barcodes, yielded the TCR beta libraries. TCRdb itself ran the 5' RACE reads through MiXCR, one entry per CDR3 protein. This sample has some 150,000 distinct CDR3 sequences, with roughly 44% found just once. Regarding the study as a whole: Eight highly homologous variants formed a TCR beta motif that appeared characteristic of ankylosing spondylitis blood.

Regarding this clonotype: Its specificity is not known.

The sample taken for sequencing was synovial fluid, either unsorted or a sorted T cell fraction (not recorded which). This sequence originates from a male donor with ankylosing spondylitis.

CDR3 in amino acids: CASRTGLGKLFF. CDR3 coding DNA: TGTGCCAGCAGAACAGGGTTAGGAAAACTGTTTTTT. The chain combines TRBV12-3 or TRBV12-4 with TRBJ1-4, with D maybe TRBD1 (6 bases). The CDR3 runs 12 residues. The V end lost 6 bases, the J end lost 10 bases, and 12 bases lay between the germline ends.